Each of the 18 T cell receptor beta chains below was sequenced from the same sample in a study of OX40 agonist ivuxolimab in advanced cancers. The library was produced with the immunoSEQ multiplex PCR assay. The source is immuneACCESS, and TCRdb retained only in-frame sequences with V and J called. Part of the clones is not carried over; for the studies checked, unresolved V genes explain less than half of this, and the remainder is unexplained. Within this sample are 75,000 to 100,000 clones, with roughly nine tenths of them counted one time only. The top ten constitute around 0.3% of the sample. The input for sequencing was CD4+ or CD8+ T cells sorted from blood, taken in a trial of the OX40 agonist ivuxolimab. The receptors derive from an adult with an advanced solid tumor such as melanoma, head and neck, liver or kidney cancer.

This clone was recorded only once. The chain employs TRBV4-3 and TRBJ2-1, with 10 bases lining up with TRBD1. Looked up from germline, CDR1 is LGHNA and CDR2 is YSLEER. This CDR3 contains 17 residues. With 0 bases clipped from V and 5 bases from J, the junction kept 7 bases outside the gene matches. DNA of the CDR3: TGCGCCAGCAGCCAAGATCCGGGACAGGGGATCAACAATGAGCAGTTCTTC. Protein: CASSQDPGQGINNEQFF.

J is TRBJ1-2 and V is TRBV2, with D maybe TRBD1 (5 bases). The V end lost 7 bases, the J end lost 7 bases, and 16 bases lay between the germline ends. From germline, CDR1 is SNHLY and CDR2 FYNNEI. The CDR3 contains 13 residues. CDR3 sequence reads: CASIQGRGLGYTF. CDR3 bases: TGTGCCAGCATCCAGGGTAGGGGACTTGGCTACACCTTC.

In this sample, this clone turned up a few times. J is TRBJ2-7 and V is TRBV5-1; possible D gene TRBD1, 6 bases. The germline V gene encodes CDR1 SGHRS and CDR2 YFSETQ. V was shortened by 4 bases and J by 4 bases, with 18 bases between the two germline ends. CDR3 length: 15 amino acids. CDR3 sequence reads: CASSPNYGTPYEQYF. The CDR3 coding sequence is TGCGCCAGCAGCCCTAACTACGGGACACCTTACGAGCAGTACTTC.

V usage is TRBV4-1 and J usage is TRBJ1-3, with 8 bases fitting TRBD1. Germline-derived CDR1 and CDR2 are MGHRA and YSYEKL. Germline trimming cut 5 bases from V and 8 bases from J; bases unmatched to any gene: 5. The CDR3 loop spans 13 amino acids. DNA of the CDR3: TGCGCCAGCAGCTTGACAGGGGAGGACACCATATATTTT. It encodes CASSLTGEDTIYF.

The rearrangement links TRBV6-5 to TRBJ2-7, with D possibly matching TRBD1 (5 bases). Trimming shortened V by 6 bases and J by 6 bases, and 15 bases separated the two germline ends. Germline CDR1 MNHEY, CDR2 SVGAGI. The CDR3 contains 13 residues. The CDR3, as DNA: TGTGCCAGCAGGGATGGCAGGGCCGGCGAGCAGTACTTC. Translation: CASRDGRAGEQYF.

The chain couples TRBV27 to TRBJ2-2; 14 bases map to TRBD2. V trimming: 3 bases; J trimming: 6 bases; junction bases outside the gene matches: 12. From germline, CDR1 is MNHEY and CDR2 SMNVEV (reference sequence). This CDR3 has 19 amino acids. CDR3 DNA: TGTGCCAGCAGTTTCAGACTAGCGGGAGGGTCGGGGCACCCCGGGGAGCTGTTTTTT. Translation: CASSFRLAGGSGHPGELFF.

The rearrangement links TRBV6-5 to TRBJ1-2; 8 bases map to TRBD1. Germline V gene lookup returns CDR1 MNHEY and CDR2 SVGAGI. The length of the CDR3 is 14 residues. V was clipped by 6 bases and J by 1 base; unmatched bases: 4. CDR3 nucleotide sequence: TGTGCCAGCAGGCCCAGGGGGCATAACTATGGCTACACCTTC. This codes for CASRPRGHNYGYTF.

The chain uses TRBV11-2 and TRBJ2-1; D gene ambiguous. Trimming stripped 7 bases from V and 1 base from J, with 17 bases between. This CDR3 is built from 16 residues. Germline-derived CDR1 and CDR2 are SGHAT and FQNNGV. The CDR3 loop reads CASTLGGLGSYNEQFF. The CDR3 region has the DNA TGTGCCAGCACCCTAGGCGGCCTAGGTTCCTACAATGAGCAGTTCTTC.

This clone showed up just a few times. This CDR3 reads CASSSALSGTASFF. The DNA for the CDR3 is TGTGCCAGCAGTTCGGCTCTTTCCGGGACCGCATCATTCTTC. The chain employs TRBV27 and TRBJ2-1; D is possibly TRBD1 or TRBD2 (5 bases each). This CDR3 spans 14 amino acids. With 4 bases removed from V and 16 bases from J, the gap between germline ends came to 23 bases. CDR1 is MNHEY and CDR2 is SMNVEV in the germline V gene (reference sequence).

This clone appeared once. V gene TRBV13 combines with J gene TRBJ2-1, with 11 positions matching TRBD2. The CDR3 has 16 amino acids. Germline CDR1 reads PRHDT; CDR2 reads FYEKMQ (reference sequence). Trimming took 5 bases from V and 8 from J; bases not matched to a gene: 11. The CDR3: CASSRIAGGPVDEQFF. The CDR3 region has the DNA TGTGCCAGCAGCCGAATAGCGGGAGGGCCTGTAGATGAGCAGTTCTTC.

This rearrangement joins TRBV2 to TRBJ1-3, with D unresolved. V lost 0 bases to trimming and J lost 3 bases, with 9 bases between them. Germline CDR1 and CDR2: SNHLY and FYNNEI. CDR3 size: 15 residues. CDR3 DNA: TGTGCCAGCAGTGAAGCGCCTACTAGTGGAAACACCATATATTTT. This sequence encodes CASSEAPTSGNTIYF.

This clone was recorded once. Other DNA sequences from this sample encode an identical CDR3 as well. The CDR3 bases are TGTGCCAGCAGCCTAAGAACAGGGGACACCATATATTTT. It translates to CASSLRTGDTIYF. V and J are TRBV9 and TRBJ1-3, with 7 bases lining up with TRBD1. Germline V CDR1 and CDR2: SGDLS, YYNGEE. The V and J ends lost 4 bases and 8 bases, in that order; junction bases with no gene match: 6. The CDR3 spans 13 residues.

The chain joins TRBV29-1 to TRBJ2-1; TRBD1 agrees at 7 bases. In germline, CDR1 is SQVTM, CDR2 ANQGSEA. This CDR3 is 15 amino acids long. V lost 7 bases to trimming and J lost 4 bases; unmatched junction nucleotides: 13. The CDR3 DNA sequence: TGCAGCGGTCGCACAGGGGTCGATTATTACAATGAGCAGTTCTTC. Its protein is CSGRTGVDYYNEQFF.

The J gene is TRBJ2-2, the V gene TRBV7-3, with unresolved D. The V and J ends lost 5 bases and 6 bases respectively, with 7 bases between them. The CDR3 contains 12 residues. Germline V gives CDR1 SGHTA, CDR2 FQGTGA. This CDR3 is CASSPESGELFF. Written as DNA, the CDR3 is TGTGCCAGCAGCCCCGAGTCCGGGGAGCTGTTTTTT. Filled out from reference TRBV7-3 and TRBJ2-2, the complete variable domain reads GAGVSQTPSNKVTEKGKYVELRCDPISGHTALYWYRQSLGQGPEFLIYFQGTGAADDSGLPNDRFFAVRPEGSVSTLKIQRTERGDSAVYLCASSPESGELFFGEGSRLTVL.

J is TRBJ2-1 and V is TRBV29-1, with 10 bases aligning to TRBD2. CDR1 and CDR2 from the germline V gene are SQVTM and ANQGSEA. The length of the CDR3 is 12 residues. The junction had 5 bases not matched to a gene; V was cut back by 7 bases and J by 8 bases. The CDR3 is CSASSGSDEQFF. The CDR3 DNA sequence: TGCAGCGCCTCTAGCGGGAGCGATGAGCAGTTCTTC.

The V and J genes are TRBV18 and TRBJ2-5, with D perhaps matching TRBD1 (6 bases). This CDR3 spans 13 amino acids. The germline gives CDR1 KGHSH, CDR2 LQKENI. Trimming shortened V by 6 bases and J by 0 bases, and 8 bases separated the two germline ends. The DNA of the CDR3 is TGTGCCAGCTCTTGGACAGACCAAGAGACCCAGTACTTC. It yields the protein CASSWTDQETQYF.

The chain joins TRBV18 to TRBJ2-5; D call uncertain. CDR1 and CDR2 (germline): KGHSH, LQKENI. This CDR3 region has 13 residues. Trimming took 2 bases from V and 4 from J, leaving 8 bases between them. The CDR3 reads CASSPGLVETQYF. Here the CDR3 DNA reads TGTGCCAGCTCACCAGGCTTAGTAGAGACCCAGTACTTC.

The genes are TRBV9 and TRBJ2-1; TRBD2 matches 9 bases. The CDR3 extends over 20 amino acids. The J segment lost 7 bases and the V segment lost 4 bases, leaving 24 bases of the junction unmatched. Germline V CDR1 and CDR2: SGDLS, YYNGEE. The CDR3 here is CASSSRGPRGGGRVGNEQFF. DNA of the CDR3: TGTGCCAGCAGCTCACGAGGGCCCAGGGGCGGCGGGAGGGTTGGTAATGAGCAGTTCTTC.